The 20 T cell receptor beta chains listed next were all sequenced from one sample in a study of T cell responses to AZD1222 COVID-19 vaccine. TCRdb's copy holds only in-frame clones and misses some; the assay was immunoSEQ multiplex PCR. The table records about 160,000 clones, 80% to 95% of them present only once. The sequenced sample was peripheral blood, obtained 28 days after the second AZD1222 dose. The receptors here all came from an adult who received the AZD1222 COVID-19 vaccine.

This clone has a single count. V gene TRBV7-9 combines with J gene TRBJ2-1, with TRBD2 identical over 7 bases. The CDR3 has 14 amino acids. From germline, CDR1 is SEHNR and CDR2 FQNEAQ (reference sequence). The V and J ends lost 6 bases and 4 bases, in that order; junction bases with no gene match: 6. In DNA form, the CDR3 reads TGTGCCAGCAGAGGGGAGGGAGTATACAATGAGCAGTTCTTC. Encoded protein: CASRGEGVYNEQFF. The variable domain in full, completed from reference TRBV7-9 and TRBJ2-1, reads DTGVSQNPRHKITKRGQNVTFRCDPISEHNRLYWYRQTLGQGPEFLTYFQNEAQLEKSRLLSDRFSAERPKGSFSTLEIQRTEQGDSAMYLCASRGEGVYNEQFFGPGTRLTVL.

This CDR3 reads CASSQDSRTEAFF. Written as DNA, the CDR3 is TGTGCCAGCAGCCAAGACAGCCGCACTGAAGCTTTCTTT. The rearrangement uses TRBV5-4 and TRBJ1-1, with a tentative D call TRBD1 (5 bases). Deletions cut 4 bases from V and 4 bases from J, with 11 bases between. CDR3 length: 13 residues. Germline V gene sequence: CDR1 SGHNT, CDR2 YYREEE (reference sequence).

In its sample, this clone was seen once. The CDR3 DNA is TGCGCCAGCAGCTTGGGGCAGGGGGCGTATGAAGCTTTCTTT. Translated, it gives CASSLGQGAYEAFF. V is TRBV5-1 and J is TRBJ1-1; 8 bases line up with TRBD1. Unmatched junction bases numbered 5, after V lost 0 bases and J lost 7 bases. The germline V gene has CDR1 SGHRS and CDR2 YFSETQ. CDR3 length equals 14 residues.

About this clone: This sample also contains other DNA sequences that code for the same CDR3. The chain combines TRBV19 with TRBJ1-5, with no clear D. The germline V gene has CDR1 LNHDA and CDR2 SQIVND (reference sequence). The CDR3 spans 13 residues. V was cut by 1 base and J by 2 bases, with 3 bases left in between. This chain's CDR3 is CASSIAGNQPQHF. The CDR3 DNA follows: TGTGCCAGTAGTATAGCAGGCAATCAGCCCCAGCATTTT. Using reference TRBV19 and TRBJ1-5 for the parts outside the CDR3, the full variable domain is DGGITQSPKYLFRKEGQNVTLSCEQNLNHDAMYWYRQDPGQGLRLIYYSQIVNDFQKGDIAEGYSVSREKKESFPLTVTSAQKNPTAFYLCASSIAGNQPQHFGDGTRLSIL.

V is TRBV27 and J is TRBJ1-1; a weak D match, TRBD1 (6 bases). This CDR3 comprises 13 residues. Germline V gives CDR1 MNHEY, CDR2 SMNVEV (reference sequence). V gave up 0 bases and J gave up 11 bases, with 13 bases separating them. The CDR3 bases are TGTGCCAGCAGTTTATCGATGGCGGGGGCGGCTTTCTTT. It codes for CASSLSMAGAAFF.

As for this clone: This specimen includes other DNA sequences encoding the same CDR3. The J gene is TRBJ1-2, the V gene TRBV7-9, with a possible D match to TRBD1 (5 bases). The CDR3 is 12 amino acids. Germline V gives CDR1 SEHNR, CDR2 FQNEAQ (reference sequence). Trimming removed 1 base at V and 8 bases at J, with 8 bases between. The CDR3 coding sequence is TGTGCCAGCAGCTTAGGGGGCGGGGGCTACACCTTC. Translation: CASSLGGGGYTF. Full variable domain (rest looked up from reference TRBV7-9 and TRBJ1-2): DTGVSQNPRHKITKRGQNVTFRCDPISEHNRLYWYRQTLGQGPEFLTYFQNEAQLEKSRLLSDRFSAERPKGSFSTLEIQRTEQGDSAMYLCASSLGGGGYTFGSGTRLTVV.

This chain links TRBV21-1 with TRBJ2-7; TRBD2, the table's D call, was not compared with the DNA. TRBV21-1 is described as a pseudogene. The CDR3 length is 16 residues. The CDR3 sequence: CASSKVGTSATYEQYF. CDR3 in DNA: TGTGCCAGCAGCAAAGTGGGGACTAGCGCGACCTACGAGCAGTACTTC.

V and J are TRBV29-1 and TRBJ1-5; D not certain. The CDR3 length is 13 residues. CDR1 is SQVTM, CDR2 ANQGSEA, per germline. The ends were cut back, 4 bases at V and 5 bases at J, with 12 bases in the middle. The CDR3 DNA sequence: TGCAGCGTTGGGTCTGCACGAGATCAGCCCCAGCATTTT. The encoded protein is CSVGSARDQPQHF. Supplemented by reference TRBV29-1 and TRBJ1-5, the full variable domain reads SAVISQKPSRDICQRGTSLTIQCQVDSQVTMMFWYRQQPGQSLTLIATANQGSEATYESGFVIDKFPISRPNLTFSTLTVSNMSPEDSSIYLCSVGSARDQPQHFGDGTRLSIL.

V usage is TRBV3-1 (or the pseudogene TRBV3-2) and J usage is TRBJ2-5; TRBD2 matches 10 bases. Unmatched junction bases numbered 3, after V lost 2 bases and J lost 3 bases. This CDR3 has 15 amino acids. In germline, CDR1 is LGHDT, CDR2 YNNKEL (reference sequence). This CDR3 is CASSQWLAGEETQYF. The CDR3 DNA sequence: TGTGCCAGCAGCCAATGGCTAGCGGGAGAAGAGACCCAGTACTTC.

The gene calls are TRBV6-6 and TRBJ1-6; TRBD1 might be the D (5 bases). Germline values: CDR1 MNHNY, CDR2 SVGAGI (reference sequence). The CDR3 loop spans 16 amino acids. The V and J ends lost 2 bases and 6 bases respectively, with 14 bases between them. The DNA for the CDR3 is TGTGCCAGCAGTTACCTCCCCGGGGACCTTAATTCACCCCTCCACTTT. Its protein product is CASSYLPGDLNSPLHF.

CDR3 in DNA: TGCAGCGTTGCTGTGGATGCAAACATTCAGTACTTC. It encodes CSVAVDANIQYF. The chain carries TRBV29-1 and TRBJ2-4; no clear D. Looked up from germline, CDR1 is SQVTM and CDR2 is ANQGSEA. V lost 4 bases and J 6 bases, leaving 10 bases between the germline ends. This CDR3 is built from 12 residues.

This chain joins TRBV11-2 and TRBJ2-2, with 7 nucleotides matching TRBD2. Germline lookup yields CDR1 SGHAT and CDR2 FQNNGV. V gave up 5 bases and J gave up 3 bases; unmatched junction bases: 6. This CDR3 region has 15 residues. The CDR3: CASSIQGGDTGELFF. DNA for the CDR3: TGTGCCAGCAGCATCCAGGGAGGGGACACCGGGGAGCTGTTTTTT. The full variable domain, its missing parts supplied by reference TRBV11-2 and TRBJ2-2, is EAGVAQSPRYKIIEKRQSVAFWCNPISGHATLYWYQQILGQGPKLLIQFQNNGVVDDSQLPKDRFSAERLKGVDSTLKIQPAKLEDSAVYLCASSIQGGDTGELFFGEGSRLTVL.

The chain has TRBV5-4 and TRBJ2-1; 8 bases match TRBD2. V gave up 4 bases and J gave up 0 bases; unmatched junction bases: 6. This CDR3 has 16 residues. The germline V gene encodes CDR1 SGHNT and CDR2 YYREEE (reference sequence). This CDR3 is CASSPGTSSSYNEQFF. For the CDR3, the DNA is TGTGCCAGCAGCCCCGGGACTAGTTCCTCCTACAATGAGCAGTTCTTC.

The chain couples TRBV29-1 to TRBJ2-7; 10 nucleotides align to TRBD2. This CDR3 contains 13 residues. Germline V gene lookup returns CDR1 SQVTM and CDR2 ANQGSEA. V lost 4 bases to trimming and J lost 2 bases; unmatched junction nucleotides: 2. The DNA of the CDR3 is TGCAGCGTTGGCCTAGCGGGAGCCTACGAGCAGTACTTC. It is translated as CSVGLAGAYEQYF.

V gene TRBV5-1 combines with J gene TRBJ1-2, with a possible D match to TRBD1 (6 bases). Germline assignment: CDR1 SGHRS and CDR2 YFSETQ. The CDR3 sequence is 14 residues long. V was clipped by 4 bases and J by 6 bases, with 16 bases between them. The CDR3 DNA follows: TGCGCCAGCAGCAACCGGGGACATTCGGATGGCTACACCTTC. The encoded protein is CASSNRGHSDGYTF.

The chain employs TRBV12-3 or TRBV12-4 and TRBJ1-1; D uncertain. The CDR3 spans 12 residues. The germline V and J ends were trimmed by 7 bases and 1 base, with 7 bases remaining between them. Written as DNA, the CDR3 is TGTGCCAGCAAGCGGTCGAACACTGAAGCTTTCTTT. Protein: CASKRSNTEAFF.

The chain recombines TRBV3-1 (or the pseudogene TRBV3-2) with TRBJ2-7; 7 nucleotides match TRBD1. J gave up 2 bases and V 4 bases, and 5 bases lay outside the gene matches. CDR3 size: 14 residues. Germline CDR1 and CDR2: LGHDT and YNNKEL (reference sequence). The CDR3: CASSLRQGPYEQYF. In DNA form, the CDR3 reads TGTGCCAGCAGCCTGCGACAGGGACCCTACGAGCAGTACTTC.

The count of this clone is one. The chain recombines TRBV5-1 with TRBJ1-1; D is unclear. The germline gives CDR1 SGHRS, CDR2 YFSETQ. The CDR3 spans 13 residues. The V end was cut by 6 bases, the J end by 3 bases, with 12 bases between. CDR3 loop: CASTISRDTEAFF. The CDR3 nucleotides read TGCGCCAGCACTATTTCAAGAGACACTGAAGCTTTCTTT.

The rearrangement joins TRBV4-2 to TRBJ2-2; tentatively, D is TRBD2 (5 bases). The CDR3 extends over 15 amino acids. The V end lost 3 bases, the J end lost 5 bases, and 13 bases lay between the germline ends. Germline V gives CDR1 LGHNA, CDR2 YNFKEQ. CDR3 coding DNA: TGTGCCAGCAGCCAGACGAGTCCGGGGACCGGGGAGCTGTTTTTT. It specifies CASSQTSPGTGELFF.

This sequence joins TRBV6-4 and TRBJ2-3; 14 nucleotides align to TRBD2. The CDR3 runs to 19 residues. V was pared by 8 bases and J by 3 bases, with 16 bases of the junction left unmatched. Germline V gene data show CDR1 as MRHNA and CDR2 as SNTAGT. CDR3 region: CASSPMTGTSGSGTDTQYF. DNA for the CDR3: TGTGCCAGCTCTCCCATGACGGGGACTAGCGGGAGTGGGACAGATACGCAGTATTTT.